This T cell receptor beta chain was identified in a study of Tregs in tolerant kidney transplant recipients. Regarding the study as a whole: Biological reproducibility was not directly addressed, but technical replication error appeared minimal.

This table comes from immunoSEQ multiplex PCR, and its TCRdb copy is limited to in-frame clones, with some not included. The sample holds about 11,000 clones. Mixed chimerism was transient after nonmyeloablative marrow transplants from related graft donors. Germline V gene lookup returns CDR1 SGHRS and CDR2 YFSETQ. This CDR3 is 16 amino acids long. V dropped 3 bases and J dropped 4; count of bases not matched to a gene: 6. On this clone itself: Its specificity is not known. The read stops 3 residues short of the end of the CDR3; the missing end is completed from the germline J gene.

The source material was CD8+ T cells from blood (PBMCs), sampled 24 months after the transplant. The source of this sequence is a human patient who received a combined kidney and bone marrow transplant. Among the T cells, some may be from the graft donor. The chain is built from TRBV5-1 and TRBJ2-1; 11 bases map to TRBD2. The CDR3 reads CASSSTSGSEYNEQFF. CDR3 DNA (partial): TGCGCCAGCAGCTCAACTAGCGGGAGCGAATACAATGAG.